This record concerns one T cell receptor beta chain sequence. Germline CDR1 and CDR2: MNHEY and SMNVEV (reference sequence). V shed 7 bases and J shed 4 bases, with 14 bases lying between them. The CDR3 is 14 residues long. This sample is part of a study of blood T cell repertoires in COVID-19. The method was immunoSEQ multiplex PCR; TCRdb's version includes in-frame clones alone and lacks a portion of them. Among approximately 300,000 clones listed, more than 70% were seen once. Sequencing was performed on peripheral blood. The sequence was collected from a woman in her forties or fifties with acute or convalescent COVID-19. This chain uses TRBV27 with TRBJ1-5; weak D call: TRBD1 (5 bases). The CDR3 here is CASTPRQPNQPQHF. CDR3 coding DNA: TGTGCCAGCACCCCCCGACAGCCAAATCAGCCCCAGCATTTT.